A selection of T cell receptor beta chains follows, all from one sample in a study of metastatic and nonmetastatic thyroid tumors. From the PCR reads, TCRdb re-called clones with MiXCR. Among 37,000 or so clones, about a sixth were seen once, and the ten largest hold 3.8%. Sequencing was done on a sample of blood. These receptors all come from a female donor with papillary thyroid cancer or a benign thyroid nodule (not recorded which). Some clones in this sample may be carry-over from other donors' samples. Both conserved end residues are part of each CDR3. D genes are given only for firm matches. Only part of the rows carry a size: once, few, many, or a class if the clone is expanded.

v_gene	j_gene	len	abundance	d_gene	CDR3aa	CDR3nt
TRBV7-6	TRBJ2-2	15	many	.	CASSLEGQNTGELFF	TGTGCCAGCAGTTTGGAGGGCCAGAACACCGGGGAGCTGTTTTTT
TRBV7-8	TRBJ1-5	15	many	TRBD1	CASSLGTGAYQPQHF	TGTGCCAGCAGCTTAGGAACAGGGGCATATCAGCCCCAGCATTTT
TRBV20-1	TRBJ2-7	15	many	TRBD2	CSAPQLSGGPYEQYF	TGCAGTGCTCCCCAACTAAGCGGGGGCCCCTACGAGCAGTACTTC
TRBV7-3	TRBJ2-2	17	.	.	CASSLPTVGAGTWELFF	TGTGCCAGCAGCCTCCCTACGGTGGGCGCGGGCACCTGGGAGCTGTTTTTT
TRBV20-1	TRBJ1-2	16	many	TRBD1	CSARPGRGKLAEGYTF	TGCAGTGCTAGACCGGGCAGGGGGAAGCTAGCGGAGGGCTACACCTTC
TRBV7-2	TRBJ2-7	13	.	TRBD1	CVTSPGQGTEQYF	TGTGTCACGTCCCCGGGACAGGGGACCGAGCAGTACTTC
TRBV28	TRBJ1-5	19	many	TRBD1	CASSFDPDREGESNQPQHF	TGTGCCAGCAGTTTCGATCCCGACAGGGAGGGTGAAAGCAATCAGCCCCAGCATTTT
TRBV20-1	TRBJ2-7	14	many	.	CSAMTAARGYEQYF	TGCAGTGCTATGACAGCGGCTCGGGGCTACGAGCAGTACTTC
TRBV15	TRBJ2-5	12	few	.	CANTTGVETQYF	TGTGCAAACACGACAGGTGTGGAGACCCAGTACTTC
TRBV7-8	TRBJ1-6	14	many	TRBD1	CASSWTGNDSPLHF	TGTGCCAGCAGCTGGACAGGGAACGATTCACCCCTCCACTTT
TRBV30	TRBJ1-4	15	medium-sized	.	CAWSDMGGFVEKLFF	TGTGCCTGGAGTGACATGGGAGGGTTTGTGGAAAAACTGTTTTTT
TRBV28	TRBJ1-1	13	.	.	CASSFRGNTEAFF	TGTGCCAGCAGTTTCAGGGGGAACACTGAAGCTTTCTTT
TRBV28	TRBJ1-5	14	few	TRBD1	CASIFGTGAQPQHF	TGTGCCAGCATTTTCGGTACAGGGGCCCAGCCCCAGCATTTT
TRBV2	TRBJ1-4	16	many	.	CASSDGGSATNEKLFF	TGTGCCAGCAGTGACGGCGGGAGCGCAACTAATGAAAAACTGTTTTTT
TRBV11-3	TRBJ2-5	13	.	.	CASSLGQEETQYF	TGTGCCAGCAGCTTAGGTCAGGAAGAGACCCAGTACTTC
TRBV15	TRBJ2-1	17	.	.	CATSGYRGLSVDNEQFF	TGTGCCACCAGCGGCTACAGGGGACTATCGGTAGACAATGAGCAGTTCTTC
TRBV20-1	TRBJ1-1	13	.	.	CSAGRASNTEAFF	TGCAGTGCTGGGCGTGCTTCGAACACTGAAGCTTTCTTT
TRBV3-1	TRBJ1-1	12	many	.	CASSQEKAEAFF	TGTGCCAGCAGCCAAGAAAAAGCTGAAGCTTTCTTT
TRBV9	TRBJ2-3	14	many	.	CASSVGGSTDTQYF	TGTGCCAGCAGCGTAGGGGGGAGCACAGATACGCAGTATTTT
TRBV27	TRBJ2-2	16	.	.	CANSLSVGPDLGELFF	TGTGCCAACAGTTTATCGGTGGGCCCTGACCTCGGGGAGCTGTTTTTT
TRBV11-2	TRBJ2-7	17	many	TRBD2	CASSLEPSGIPGYEQYF	TGTGCCAGCAGCTTGGAGCCTAGCGGGATTCCCGGCTACGAGCAGTACTTC
TRBV30	TRBJ2-1	13	.	.	CASSEVSINEQFF	TGTGCCAGCAGTGAAGTTAGTATAAATGAGCAGTTCTTC
TRBV27	TRBJ2-7	12	.	.	CASSLNGYEQYF	TGTGCCAGCAGTTTAAACGGCTACGAGCAGTACTTC
TRBV20-1	TRBJ1-2	13	once	.	CSAKPDTNYGYTF	TGCAGTGCTAAGCCAGACACTAACTATGGCTACACCTTC
TRBV5-1	TRBJ1-2	16	.	TRBD1	CASRRAGQGPPYVYTF	TGCGCCAGCAGGCGGGCGGGACAGGGCCCCCCCTATGTCTACACCTTC
TRBV27	TRBJ2-5	14	many	.	CASSLGDFQETQYF	TGTGCCAGCAGTTTAGGGGACTTCCAAGAGACCCAGTACTTC
TRBV5-8	TRBJ1-1	13	many	.	CASSKTVNTEAFF	TGTGCCAGCAGCAAGACGGTGAACACTGAAGCTTTCTTT
TRBV4-2	TRBJ1-1	17	many	TRBD1	CASIFAPRSGGDTEAFF	TGTGCCAGCATTTTCGCCCCCAGGTCAGGGGGGGACACTGAAGCTTTCTTT
TRBV6-1	TRBJ2-7	13	few	.	CASSTRDSTEQYF	TGTGCCAGCAGTACCCGGGACTCCACCGAGCAGTACTTC
TRBV10-2	TRBJ2-7	16	many	TRBD2	CASSRLAGGPTYEQYF	TGCGCCAGCAGTCGCTTGGCGGGAGGGCCAACGTACGAGCAGTACTTC
TRBV11-2	TRBJ2-6	13	many	.	CASSLSGANVLTF	TGTGCCAGCAGCTTAAGTGGGGCCAACGTCCTGACTTTC
TRBV12-3/TRBV12-4	TRBJ1-1	14	many	.	CASSPTGPATEAFF	TGTGCCAGCAGTCCCACAGGGCCGGCCACTGAAGCTTTCTTT
TRBV29-1	TRBJ2-1	13	many	TRBD1	CSVAGTAYNEQFF	TGCAGCGTTGCCGGGACAGCCTACAATGAGCAGTTCTTC
TRBV27	TRBJ2-6	16	many	.	CASSLFSGAGANVLTF	TGTGCCAGCAGTTTATTCTCAGGGGCTGGGGCCAACGTCCTGACTTTC
TRBV15	TRBJ1-2	15	.	.	CATSREQWACYGYTF	TGTGCCACCAGCAGAGAACAGTGGGCGTGCTATGGCTACACCTTC
TRBV30	TRBJ2-1	11	many	.	CAWITVSEQFF	TGTGCCTGGATCACGGTTTCGGAGCAGTTCTTC
TRBV2	TRBJ1-2	13	medium-sized	.	CASSGDNFYGYTF	TGTGCCAGCAGTGGGGACAATTTCTATGGCTACACCTTC
TRBV10-3	TRBJ1-5	16	few	.	CAISDWGRASNQPQHF	TGCGCCATCAGTGATTGGGGCCGGGCGAGCAACCAGCCCCAGCATTTT
TRBV9	TRBJ2-1	16	.	.	CASSEHPGSSYNEKFF	TGTGCCAGCAGCGAGCATCCGGGGAGCTCCTACAATGAGAAGTTCTTC
TRBV4-1	TRBJ1-5	14	many	TRBD1	CASSYDREIQPQHF	TGCGCCAGCAGCTACGACAGGGAGATCCAGCCCCAGCATTTT
TRBV5-8	TRBJ2-2	16	.	TRBD2	CASSDKREAATEELFF	TGTGCCAGCAGCGACAAGCGGGAGGCCGCCACCGAGGAGCTGTTTTTT
TRBV28	TRBJ2-1	14	many	.	CASSPRDHPPEQFF	TGTGCCAGCAGTCCTCGGGACCACCCCCCTGAGCAGTTCTTC
TRBV6-1	TRBJ1-1	14	many	.	CASSGWGANTEAFF	TGTGCCAGCAGTGGGTGGGGAGCGAACACTGAAGCTTTCTTT
TRBV28	TRBJ1-3	14	many	.	CASRPRQQGNTIYF	TGTGCCAGCAGACCCCGACAGCAAGGAAACACCATATATTTT
TRBV5-1	TRBJ1-5	13	.	.	CASRYASNQPQHF	TGCGCCAGCAGGTACGCCTCCAATCAGCCCCAGCACTTT